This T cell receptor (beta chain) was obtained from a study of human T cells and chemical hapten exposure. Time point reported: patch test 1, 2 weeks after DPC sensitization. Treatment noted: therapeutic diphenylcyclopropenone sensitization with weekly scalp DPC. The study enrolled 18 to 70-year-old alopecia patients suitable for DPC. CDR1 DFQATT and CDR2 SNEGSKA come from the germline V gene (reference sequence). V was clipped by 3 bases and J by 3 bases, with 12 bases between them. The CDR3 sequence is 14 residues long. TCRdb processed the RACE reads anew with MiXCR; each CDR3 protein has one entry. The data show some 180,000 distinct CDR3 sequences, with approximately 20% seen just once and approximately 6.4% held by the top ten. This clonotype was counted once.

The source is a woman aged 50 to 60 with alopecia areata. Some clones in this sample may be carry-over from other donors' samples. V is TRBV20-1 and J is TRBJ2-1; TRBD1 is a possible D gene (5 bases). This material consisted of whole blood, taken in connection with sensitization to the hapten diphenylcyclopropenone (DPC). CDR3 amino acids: CSASPDQGYNEQFF. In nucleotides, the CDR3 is TGCAGTGCTAGCCCTGACCAGGGCTACAATGAGCAGTTCTTC.